This is a list of T cell receptor beta chains from one sample in a study of post-analysis software for immune sequencing data. TCRdb fed the PCR reads into MiXCR, producing one record per CDR3 protein. The table has around 700,000 distinct CDR3 sequences, approximately 59% seen once. Sequenced sample: blood. These receptors all stem from a girl aged 2 to 10 with multiple sclerosis. The CDR3 runs from the conserved cysteine through the conserved F or W. A D gene is named only where the DNA matches it firmly. Size tells how often a clone was seen (once, few, many) or the class of an expanded clone, and some rows leave it out.

j_gene	d_gene	v_gene	abundance	CDR3aa	CDR3nt
TRBJ1-6	-	TRBV7-2	few	CASSLEGQGNSPLHF	TGTGCCAGCAGCTTAGAGGGGCAGGGGAATTCACCCCTCCACTTT
TRBJ2-1	-	TRBV4-1	-	CASSQVPSRNEQFF	TGCGCCAGCAGCCAAGTTCCTAGTCGCAATGAGCAGTTCTTC
TRBJ2-3	TRBD2	TRBV29-1	-	CSVEGLMSGGPSDTQYF	TGCAGCGTTGAAGGGCTCATGAGCGGGGGCCCATCAGATACGCAGTATTTT
TRBJ2-4	-	TRBV6-2/TRBV6-3	few	CASSYLENIQYF	TGTGCCAGCAGTTACCTGGAAAACATTCAGTACTTC
TRBJ2-1	-	TRBV21-1	-	CANDSPSTGQEAFSYNEQFF	TGTGCCAACGACTCCCCGTCTACAGGGCAAGAAGCGTTTTCCTACAATGAGCAGTTCTTC
TRBJ2-1	TRBD2	TRBV10-1	few	CASSDGLAGRNEQFF	TGCGCCAGCAGCGACGGACTAGCGGGTAGAAATGAGCAGTTCTTC
TRBJ2-7	-	TRBV20-1	-	CSARTVYDEQYF	TGCAGTGCTCGGACAGTTTACGACGAGCAGTACTTC
TRBJ2-3	-	TRBV30	-	CALLGYTDTQYF	TGTGCCCTGCTGGGTTACACAGATACGCAGTATTTT
TRBJ2-1	-	TRBV20-1	-	CSARVRQAPYNEQFF	TGCAGTGCTAGAGTTAGACAGGCCCCCTACAATGAGCAGTTCTTC
TRBJ2-5	-	TRBV5-1	-	CASSPQDQETQYF	TGCGCCAGCAGCCCGCAGGACCAAGAGACCCAGTACTTC
TRBJ1-2	-	TRBV12-3/TRBV12-4	-	CASSLHRDRGNYGYTF	TGTGCCAGCAGTCTACACAGGGACCGGGGGAACTATGGCTACACCTTC
TRBJ2-3	TRBD2	TRBV7-2	-	CASSLEGSGGPQSTQYF	TGTGCCAGCAGCTTAGAAGGGAGCGGGGGCCCCCAGAGTACGCAGTATTTT
TRBJ1-6	-	TRBV7-2	few	CASSTRGDRSNSPLHF	TGTGCCAGTTCAACTCGGGGGGACCGTTCTAATTCACCCCTCCACTTT
TRBJ2-7	-	TRBV7-9	few	CASSPATGRSSYEQYF	TGTGCCAGCAGCCCAGCGACAGGCCGCAGCTCCTACGAGCAGTACTTC
TRBJ2-1	TRBD2	TRBV19	-	CASAPTAGGSHNEQFF	TGTGCCAGTGCTCCAACGGCGGGAGGTAGCCACAATGAGCAGTTCTTC
TRBJ1-5	-	TRBV20-1	few	CSASRDTNSNQPQHF	TGCAGTGCTAGCCGGGACACCAATAGCAATCAGCCCCAGCATTTT
TRBJ2-5	TRBD2	TRBV20-1	-	CSARDGGVGSETQYF	TGCAGTGCTAGAGACGGGGGGGTCGGGTCAGAGACCCAGTACTTC
TRBJ2-1	TRBD2	TRBV20-1	few	CSARLRGVYNEQFF	TGCAGTGCTAGACTCCGGGGGGTCTACAATGAGCAGTTCTTC
TRBJ1-1	-	TRBV7-2	-	CASSPVVTNTEAFF	TGTGCCAGCAGCCCCGTGGTAACTAACACTGAAGCTTTCTTT
TRBJ1-2	TRBD1	TRBV10-3	-	CAISGTIDRGAGGYTF	TGTGCCATCAGTGGTACGATTGACAGGGGGGCAGGTGGCTACACCTTC
TRBJ2-4	-	TRBV20-1	few	CSAGGQGAKNIQYF	TGCAGTGCTGGGGGGCAGGGGGCCAAAAACATTCAGTACTTC
TRBJ1-2	-	TRBV9	-	CASSVAQTNYGYTF	TGTGCCAGCAGCGTAGCTCAGACTAACTATGGCTACACCTTC
TRBJ2-3	TRBD2	TRBV29-1	once	CSGYNGLAGVDMQYF	TGCAGCGGCTATAATGGACTAGCGGGAGTAGATATGCAGTATTTT
TRBJ2-4	-	TRBV7-2	-	CASSLAWGVAKNIQYF	TGTGCCAGCAGCTTAGCGTGGGGAGTAGCCAAAAACATTCAGTACTTC
TRBJ1-1	-	TRBV4-1	-	CASSPGAENTEAFF	TGCGCCAGCAGCCCCGGGGCGGAAAACACTGAAGCTTTCTTT
TRBJ2-5	-	TRBV20-1	-	CSAWTSGTQYF	TGCAGTGCGTGGACAAGTGGGACCCAGTACTTC
TRBJ2-1	-	TRBV5-5	-	CASSPTYGAPQLLHNERFF	TGTGCCAGCAGCCCGACTTATGGGGCTCCCCAGCTCCTACACAATGAGCGGTTCTTC
TRBJ2-1	TRBD2	TRBV20-1	few	CSAPRPSGGDEQFF	TGCAGTGCCCCTCGGCCTAGCGGGGGAGATGAGCAGTTCTTC
TRBJ1-1	TRBD1	TRBV6-4	-	CASSEGTGGTEAFF	TGTGCCAGCAGTGAGGGGACAGGGGGCACTGAAGCTTTCTTT
TRBJ2-4	-	TRBV18	-	CASSPEGLRNIQYF	TGTGCCAGCTCACCAGAGGGGTTGAGAAACATTCAGTACTTC
TRBJ2-7	-	TRBV12-3/TRBV12-4	-	CASSLSWVDEQYF	TGTGCCAGCAGTTTATCTTGGGTGGACGAGCAGTACTTC
TRBJ1-2	TRBD1	TRBV4-1	-	CASSQEQGANYGYTF	TGCGCCAGCAGCCAAGAACAGGGGGCTAACTATGGCTACACCTTC
TRBJ2-2	TRBD1	TRBV12-3/TRBV12-4	-	CASSLTGEIGELFF	TGTGCCAGCAGTCTAACAGGGGAGATCGGGGAGCTGTTTTTT
TRBJ2-3	-	TRBV5-6	-	CASSPTSLDTQYF	TGTGCCAGCAGCCCAACCTCCTTAGATACGCAGTATTTT
TRBJ2-1	TRBD2	TRBV20-1	-	CSASPRASGSYNEQFF	TGCAGTGCATCCCCCCGGGCTAGCGGGAGCTACAATGAGCAGTTCTTC
TRBJ2-1	-	TRBV12-3/TRBV12-4	once	CASTFSKGRGQFF	TGTGCCAGCACTTTTAGTAAGGGACGGGGACAGTTCTTC
TRBJ1-1	-	TRBV20-1	-	CSASPGPNTEAFF	TGCAGTGCTAGTCCGGGGCCGAACACTGAAGCTTTCTTT
TRBJ1-3	-	TRBV6-5	-	CASRLNRVGNTIYF	TGTGCCAGCAGGCTAAACAGGGTTGGAAACACCATATATTTT
TRBJ2-5	TRBD2	TRBV28	-	CASSTTSGEETQYF	TGTGCCAGCAGTACTACTAGCGGAGAAGAGACCCAGTACTTC
TRBJ2-1	TRBD2	TRBV20-1	-	CSASGLADNEQFF	TGCAGTGCTTCGGGACTAGCCGACAATGAGCAGTTCTTC
TRBJ2-3	TRBD2	TRBV25-1	-	CASQAGGTQYF	TGTGCCAGCCAAGCGGGAGGTACGCAGTATTTT
TRBJ1-1	-	TRBV6-5	-	CATGPKPGDCYTEAFF	TGTGCCACCGGCCCCAAACCAGGGGATTGTTACACTGAAGCTTTCTTT
TRBJ2-1	TRBD1	TRBV7-2	few	CASSSDRGHNEQFF	TGTGCCAGCAGTTCAGACAGGGGGCACAATGAGCAGTTCTTC
TRBJ2-1	TRBD2	TRBV7-9	-	CASSLAGAGGHNEQFF	TGTGCCAGCAGCTTAGCGGGGGCGGGAGGACACAATGAGCAGTTCTTC
TRBJ2-1	-	TRBV7-6	many	CASSTGTGVDGRPYNEQFF	TGTGCCAGCAGCACCGGAACAGGCGTGGACGGTCGCCCTTACAATGAGCAGTTCTTC